This paragraph covers one T cell receptor beta chain sequence. Its antigen remains unidentified. This sample was taken from a study of PD-1 blockade in classical Hodgkin lymphoma. Looking at the study overall: Nivolumab dosing for patients was 3 mg/kg, administered intravenously every 2 weeks.

Study-level results: The study found complete responders had baseline diversity similar to newly diagnosed patients. Patients who began taking nivolumab under 1 year after ASCT were left out.

Autologous stem cell transplantation was followed by relapse in every patient, and brentuximab vedotin exposure varied. V was shortened by 7 bases and J by 5 bases, with 14 bases between the two germline ends. This CDR3 is built from 13 residues. Germline CDR1 and CDR2: LNHDA and SQIVND (reference sequence). Sequencing used immunoSEQ multiplex PCR; TCRdb keeps in-frame clones, though not all of them. Found here are about 97,000 clones, 75% to 90% of them singletons; the top ten hold approximately 12%. The sample in question was peripheral blood mononuclear cells (PBMCs), obtained at baseline. This clonotype was sampled from a human donor with classical Hodgkin lymphoma. V is TRBV19 and J is TRBJ1-1; D may be TRBD1 (6 bases). The CDR3 here is CASNWGRETEAFF. CDR3 bases: TGTGCCAGTAACTGGGGGCGTGAGACTGAAGCTTTCTTT.